The 20 T cell receptor beta chains below were found in one sample sequenced in a study of Tregs in tolerant kidney transplant recipients. Sequencing used immunoSEQ multiplex PCR; TCRdb keeps in-frame clones, though not all of them. The table includes roughly 66,000 clones, more than 90% detected once. The input for sequencing was CD8+ T cells from blood, taken before the transplant. These receptors all stem from a human donor who received a combined kidney and bone marrow transplant.

The genes are TRBV2 and TRBJ2-5; TRBD2 aligns across 8 bases. Germline V gives CDR1 SNHLY, CDR2 FYNNEI. This CDR3 has 13 residues. V gave up 5 bases and J gave up 4 bases; unmatched junction bases: 3. The CDR3 loop reads CASSSRGGETQYF. In DNA, the CDR3 is TGTGCCAGCAGTTCACGGGGGGGAGAGACCCAGTACTTC.

V usage is TRBV5-4 and J usage is TRBJ2-7; 7 nucleotides agree with TRBD2. The CDR3 runs to 15 residues. The germline gives CDR1 SGHNT, CDR2 YYREEE (reference sequence). With 4 bases clipped from V and 2 bases from J, the junction kept 9 bases outside the gene matches. In DNA form, the CDR3 reads TGTGCCAGCAGCCTAGAGGCTAGCGGTCCCTACGAGCAGTACTTC. Amino acid sequence: CASSLEASGPYEQYF.

V and J are TRBV4-1 and TRBJ2-3; D not certain. This CDR3 is 14 amino acids long. The V and J ends lost 1 base and 4 bases respectively, with 9 bases between them. CDR1 MGHRA and CDR2 YSYEKL come from the germline V gene. CDR3 DNA: TGCGCCAGCAGCCAAGGCGTATTTTCAGATACGCAGTATTTT. It is translated as CASSQGVFSDTQYF.

This chain joins TRBV5-4 and TRBJ1-5, with D uncertain. With 1 base removed from V and 4 bases from J, the gap between germline ends came to 6 bases. Germline CDR1 and CDR2: SGHNT and YYREEE (reference sequence). CDR3 length: 13 amino acids. In nucleotides, the CDR3 is TGTGCCAGCAGCTTGCGAGAAAATCAGCCCCAGCATTTT. Amino acids: CASSLRENQPQHF. The entire variable domain, with the rest obtained from reference TRBV5-4 and TRBJ1-5, is as follows: ETGVTQSPTHLIKTRGQQVTLRCSSQSGHNTVSWYQQALGQGPQFIFQYYREEENGRGNFPPRFSGLQFPNYSSELNVNALELDDSALYLCASSLRENQPQHFGDGTRLSIL.

The J gene is TRBJ1-2, the V gene TRBV20-1; D is undetermined. Trimming pared 7 bases from V and 5 bases from J, leaving 11 bases between. The CDR3 covers 11 residues. Per the germline V gene, CDR1 is DFQATT and CDR2 is SNEGSKA (reference sequence). The DNA for the CDR3 is TGCAGTGTATTCCTCTTGTATGGCTACACCTTC. This translates into CSVFLLYGYTF.

The V gene is TRBV27, the J gene TRBJ2-7; the D gene is possibly TRBD2 (6 bases). Germline-derived CDR1 and CDR2 are MNHEY and SMNVEV (reference sequence). The V end lost 0 bases, the J end lost 0 bases, and 9 bases lay between the germline ends. CDR3 length equals 15 residues. This CDR3 is CASSLSSGSSYEQYF. For the CDR3, the DNA is TGTGCCAGCAGTTTATCTAGCGGTAGCTCCTACGAGCAGTACTTC.

The CDR3 DNA reads TGTGCCAGCAGCCCGACAGGTAACTCCTACGAGCAGTACTTC. Protein product: CASSPTGNSYEQYF. The chain recombines TRBV6-5 with TRBJ2-7, with a possible D match to TRBD1 (6 bases). The germline V gene has CDR1 MNHEY and CDR2 SVGAGI. There are 14 residues in the CDR3. V lost 6 bases and J lost 0, with 12 bases in between.

The chain joins TRBV7-9 to TRBJ2-3, with 14 positions matching TRBD2. After removal of 5 bases from V and 4 bases from J, the junction contained 5 bases not matched to a gene. This CDR3 region has 16 residues. CDR1 is SEHNR, CDR2 FQNEAQ, per germline (reference sequence). The CDR3 region has the DNA TGTGCCAGCAGCCGAACGACTAGCGGGAGGGCAGATACGCAGTATTTT. Amino acids: CASSRTTSGRADTQYF.

V gene TRBV27 combines with J gene TRBJ2-1, with 9 nucleotides matching TRBD1. Trimming took 3 bases from V and 4 from J; bases not matched to a gene: 1. The CDR3 is made up of 14 amino acids. Germline V gene data show CDR1 as MNHEY and CDR2 as SMNVEV (reference sequence). CDR3 loop: CASSFGQGYNEQFF. CDR3 nucleotides: TGTGCCAGCAGTTTTGGACAGGGGTACAATGAGCAGTTCTTC.

The genes are TRBV27 and TRBJ2-7, with 8 positions matching TRBD2. Trimming at V came to 5 bases and at J to 2 bases, leaving 8 bases not matched to a gene. The germline CDR1 and CDR2 sequences are MNHEY and SMNVEV (reference sequence). CDR3 length: 15 amino acids. The DNA of the CDR3 is TGTGCCAGCAGTCTCCATTTAGCGGGGCCCTACGAGCAGTACTTC. It specifies CASSLHLAGPYEQYF.

The chain links TRBV9 to TRBJ2-1, with D possibly matching TRBD2 (7 bases). The length of the CDR3 is 15 residues. Trimming shortened V by 0 bases and J by 8 bases, and 15 bases separated the two germline ends. Per germline, CDR1 SGDLS and CDR2 YYNGEE. For the CDR3, the DNA is TGTGCCAGCAGCGTAGTGGGGGGGCGGGGTGATGAGCAGTTCTTC. Protein: CASSVVGGRGDEQFF.

The V gene is TRBV4-1, the J gene TRBJ2-3, with 8 bases matching TRBD2. V lost 1 base, J lost 5 bases, and 11 bases stayed unmatched. The germline V gene has CDR1 MGHRA and CDR2 YSYEKL. CDR3 length: 17 amino acids. In DNA form, the CDR3 reads TGCGCCAGCAGCCAAGTTTTGGCGGGAGGTAGATTAGATACGCAGTATTTT. It codes for CASSQVLAGGRLDTQYF.

V is TRBV4-1 and J is TRBJ1-2; TRBD1 matches 10 bases. CDR3 length: 17 residues. V shed 2 bases, J shed 2 bases, and the junction held 8 bases outside the gene matches. Germline-derived CDR1 and CDR2 are MGHRA and YSYEKL. The CDR3 sequence: CASSQPGQGSLNYGYTF. In DNA form, the CDR3 reads TGCGCCAGCAGCCAACCGGGACAGGGGTCTCTGAACTATGGCTACACCTTC.

This chain connects TRBV4-1 to TRBJ2-1, with 10 bases identical to TRBD2. Looked up from germline, CDR1 is MGHRA and CDR2 is YSYEKL. The length of the CDR3 is 18 residues. The trim removed 4 bases at V and 6 bases at J, leaving 15 bases unmatched. The CDR3 DNA reads as TGCGCCAGCAGCCCCTACGTCGTTACTAGCGGGACGGGCAATGAGCAGTTCTTC. This gives the protein CASSPYVVTSGTGNEQFF.

V usage is TRBV9 and J usage is TRBJ2-5; the match to TRBD2 covers 7 bases. CDR1 and CDR2 (germline): SGDLS, YYNGEE. J gave up 6 bases and V 0 bases, and 11 bases lay outside the gene matches. This CDR3 has 16 residues. The CDR3: CASSVGGSGKWQTQYF. The CDR3 DNA reads TGTGCCAGCAGCGTAGGGGGGAGCGGGAAATGGCAGACCCAGTACTTC.

This clone was counted a single time. The chain combines TRBV7-8 with TRBJ2-1, with 9 bases matching TRBD2. The trim removed 0 bases at V and 8 bases at J, leaving 5 bases unmatched. CDR1 and CDR2 (germline): SGHVS, FQNEAQ. There are 15 residues in the CDR3. CDR3 sequence (DNA): TGTGCCAGCAGCTTAGCGAGCGGGGGGTGGGATGAGCAGTTCTTC. It yields the protein CASSLASGGWDEQFF.

The rearrangement uses TRBV13 and TRBJ2-7; D is unresolved. Germline loops: CDR1 PRHDT, CDR2 FYEKMQ (reference sequence). With 2 bases removed from V and 1 base from J, the gap between germline ends came to 9 bases. The CDR3 consists of 14 residues. This CDR3 reads CASSLPTTSYEQYF. The CDR3 region has the DNA TGTGCCAGCAGCTTACCTACTACATCCTACGAGCAGTACTTC.

To note about this clone: At one boundary the junction diverges from the germline segment, which might be a read error. This CDR3 is also generated by other DNA sequences in the sample. V gene TRBV9 combines with J gene TRBJ1-6; 8 positions agree with TRBD1. CDR1 is SGDLS, CDR2 YYNGEE, per germline. This CDR3 contains 15 residues. This CDR3 reads CASSTTGGDNSPLHF. Here the CDR3 DNA reads TGTGCCAGCAGTACTACAGGGGGGGATAATTCCCCCCTCCACTTT.

The chain recombines TRBV27 with TRBJ2-3; 12 nucleotides agree with TRBD1. The CDR3 has 16 amino acids. V trimming: 3 bases; J trimming: 6 bases; junction bases outside the gene matches: 7. CDR1 and CDR2 (germline): MNHEY, SMNVEV (reference sequence). The DNA of the CDR3 is TGTGCCAGCAGTTTCTCCGGGACAGGGGGCTGGGATACGCAGTATTTT. It is translated as CASSFSGTGGWDTQYF.

The chain carries TRBV29-1 and TRBJ1-2; TRBD1 agrees at 8 bases. The V gene's germline CDR1 is SQVTM and CDR2 ANQGSEA. The CDR3 is made up of 12 amino acids. V was pared by 4 bases and J by 2 bases, with 0 bases of the junction left unmatched. CDR3 nucleotide sequence: TGCAGCGTTGGGACAGGGAACTATGGCTACACCTTC. The encoded protein is CSVGTGNYGYTF. The whole variable domain, remainder taken from reference TRBV29-1 and TRBJ1-2, is SAVISQKPSRDICQRGTSLTIQCQVDSQVTMMFWYRQQPGQSLTLIATANQGSEATYESGFVIDKFPISRPNLTFSTLTVSNMSPEDSSIYLCSVGTGNYGYTFGSGTRLTVV.